This T cell receptor beta chain is drawn from a study of blood T cell repertoires in COVID-19. Turning to the study itself: Sample material is recorded as cDNA or gDNA derived from T cells, B-cell-depleted T cells, or PBMCs.

CDR1 and CDR2 (germline): LNHDA, SQIVND (reference sequence). The J segment lost 5 bases and the V segment lost 8 bases, leaving 13 bases of the junction unmatched. This CDR3 comprises 15 residues. Either two negative PCRs, clearance, or symptom resolution qualified Cohort 3 donors as recovered. TCRdb's table, derived via immunoSEQ multiplex PCR, lists solely in-frame clones and lacks some. The profile shows over 400,000 clones, 88% of them singletons. This clone was observed a few times. The J gene is TRBJ1-2, the V gene TRBV19; 8 bases line up with TRBD1. This TCR came from a woman in her sixties or seventies who had recovered from COVID-19. The sample consisted of PBMCs or T cells enriched from blood (not recorded which). CDR3 nucleotide sequence: TGTGCCAGTTCAGGGGGCGTCTTCCGGGGGTATGGCTACACCTTC. As protein: CASSGGVFRGYGYTF.